This entry describes one TCR beta chain. These data originate in a study of T cell clonotyping in hematopoietic cell transplantation. Time point of the sample: recipient sample about 28 days before transplant, after cytoreduction. The length of the CDR3 is 13 residues. The trim removed 2 bases at V and 4 bases at J, leaving 1 base unmatched. Germline CDR1 is SGHTA and CDR2 is FQGNSA. Here immunoSEQ multiplex PCR was the method, and the copy in TCRdb shows in-frame clones only, minus some. The sample holds about 19,000 clones, approximately 77% seen once. The sequences come from peripheral blood mononuclear cells, collected before stem cell transplant. The origin of this receptor is a man aged 55 to 70 with acute myeloid leukemia. Some clones in this sample may be carry-over from other donors' samples. The gene calls are TRBV7-2 and TRBJ1-1; TRBD1 agrees at 7 bases. In DNA form, the CDR3 reads TGTGCCAGCAGCTTATCAGGGGGCACTGAAGCTTTCTTT. Translated: CASSLSGGTEAFF.